This record concerns one T cell receptor (beta chain) sequence. These data are taken from a study of blood T cell repertoires in COVID-19. For the study at large: Samples came from the United States, Italy and Spain, spanning acute and convalescent COVID-19. Nucleic acid was either cDNA or gDNA, and it came from T cells, B-cell-depleted T cells, or PBMCs.

Cohort assignment relied on participant-reported clinical history. Measured with immunoSEQ multiplex PCR; TCRdb has only the in-frame clones, and not every one. The sample holds 140,000 to 150,000 clones, about nine tenths seen once. CDR1 and CDR2 (germline): SGHTA, FQGNSA. This CDR3 region has 16 residues. The junction had 11 bases not matched to a gene; V was cut back by 4 bases and J by 6 bases. Sequences were obtained from PBMCs or T cells enriched from blood (not recorded which). The chain carries TRBV7-2 and TRBJ2-3, with 9 bases matching TRBD2. This receptor was identified in a woman aged 40 to 50 who had been exposed to COVID-19. The CDR3 sequence: CASSSGGGRAADTQYF. The CDR3 nucleotides read TGTGCCAGCAGCTCGGGGGGCGGGAGGGCCGCGGATACGCAGTATTTT.